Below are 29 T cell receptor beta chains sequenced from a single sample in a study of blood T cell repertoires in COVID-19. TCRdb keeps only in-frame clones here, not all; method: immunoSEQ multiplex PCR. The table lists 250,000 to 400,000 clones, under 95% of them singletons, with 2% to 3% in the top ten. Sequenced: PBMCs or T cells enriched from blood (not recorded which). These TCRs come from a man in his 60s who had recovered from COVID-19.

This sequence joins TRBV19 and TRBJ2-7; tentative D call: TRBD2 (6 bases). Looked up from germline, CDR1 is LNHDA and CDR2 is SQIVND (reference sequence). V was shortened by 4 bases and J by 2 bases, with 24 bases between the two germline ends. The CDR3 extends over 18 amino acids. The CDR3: CASSTWRGGQTSPYEQYF. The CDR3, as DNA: TGTGCCAGTAGTACCTGGCGGGGAGGACAAACTTCCCCCTACGAGCAGTACTTC.

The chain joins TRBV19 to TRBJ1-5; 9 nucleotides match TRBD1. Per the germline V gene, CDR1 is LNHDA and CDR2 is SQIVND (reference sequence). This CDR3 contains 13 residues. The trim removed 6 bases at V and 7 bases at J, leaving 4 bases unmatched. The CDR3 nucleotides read TGTGCCAGTAGCAGGGACAGGGTCCAGCCCCAGCATTTT. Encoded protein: CASSRDRVQPQHF.

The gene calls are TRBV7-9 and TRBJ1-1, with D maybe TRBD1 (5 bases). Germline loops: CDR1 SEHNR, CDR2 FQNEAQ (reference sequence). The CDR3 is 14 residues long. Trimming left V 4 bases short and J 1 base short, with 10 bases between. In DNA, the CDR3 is TGTGCCAGCAGCTGGGGCGACCCGAACACTGAAGCTTTCTTT. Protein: CASSWGDPNTEAFF.

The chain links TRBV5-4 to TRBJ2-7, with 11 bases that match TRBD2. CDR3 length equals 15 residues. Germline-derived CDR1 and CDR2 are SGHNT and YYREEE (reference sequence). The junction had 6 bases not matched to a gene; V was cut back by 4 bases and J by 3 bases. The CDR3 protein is CASSEGTSGNYEQYF. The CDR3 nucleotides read TGTGCCAGCAGCGAGGGGACTAGCGGAAACTACGAGCAGTACTTC.

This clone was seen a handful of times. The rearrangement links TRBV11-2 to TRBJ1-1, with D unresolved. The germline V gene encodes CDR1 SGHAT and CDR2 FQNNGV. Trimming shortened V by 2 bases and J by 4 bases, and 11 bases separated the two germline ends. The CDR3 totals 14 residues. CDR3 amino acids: CASSLQVGGTEAFF. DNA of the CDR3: TGTGCCAGCAGCTTACAAGTTGGCGGCACTGAAGCTTTCTTT.

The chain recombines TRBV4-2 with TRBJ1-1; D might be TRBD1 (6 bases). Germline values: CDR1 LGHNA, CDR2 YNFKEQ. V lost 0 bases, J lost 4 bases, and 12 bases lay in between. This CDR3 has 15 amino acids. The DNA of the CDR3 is TGTGCCAGCAGCCAAGAAAGGAGAGGGGGCACTGAAGCTTTCTTT. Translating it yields CASSQERRGGTEAFF.

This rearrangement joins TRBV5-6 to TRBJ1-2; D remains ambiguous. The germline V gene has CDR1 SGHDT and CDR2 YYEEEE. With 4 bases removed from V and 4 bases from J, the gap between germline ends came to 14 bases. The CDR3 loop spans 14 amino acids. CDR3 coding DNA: TGTGCCAGCAGCCTCGGGGATTTAGGCTATGGCTACACCTTC. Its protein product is CASSLGDLGYGYTF.

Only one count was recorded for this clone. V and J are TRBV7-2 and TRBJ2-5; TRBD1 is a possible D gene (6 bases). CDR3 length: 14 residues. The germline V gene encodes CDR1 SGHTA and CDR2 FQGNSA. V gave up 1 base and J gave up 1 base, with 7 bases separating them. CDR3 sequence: CASSLVRGQETQYF. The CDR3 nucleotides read TGTGCCAGCAGCTTAGTCAGGGGCCAAGAGACCCAGTACTTC. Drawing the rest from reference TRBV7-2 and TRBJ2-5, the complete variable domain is GAGVSQSPSNKVTEKGKDVELRCDPISGHTALYWYRQSLGQGLEFLIYFQGNSAPDKSGLPSDRFSAERTGGSVSTLTIQRTQQEDSAVYLCASSLVRGQETQYFGPGTRLLVL.

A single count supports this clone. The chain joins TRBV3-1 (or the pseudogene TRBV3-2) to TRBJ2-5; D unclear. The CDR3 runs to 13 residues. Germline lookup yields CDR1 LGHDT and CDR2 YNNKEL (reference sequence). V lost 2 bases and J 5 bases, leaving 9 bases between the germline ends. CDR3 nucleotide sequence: TGTGCCAGCAGCCAATCAGAGAGGGAGACCCAGTACTTC. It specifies CASSQSERETQYF.

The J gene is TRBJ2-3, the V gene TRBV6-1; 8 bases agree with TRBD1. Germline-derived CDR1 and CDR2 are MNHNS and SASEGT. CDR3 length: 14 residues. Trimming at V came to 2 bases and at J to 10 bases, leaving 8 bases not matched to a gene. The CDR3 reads CASSETTGVGAQYF. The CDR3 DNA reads TGTGCCAGCAGTGAAACGACAGGGGTGGGTGCGCAGTATTTT.

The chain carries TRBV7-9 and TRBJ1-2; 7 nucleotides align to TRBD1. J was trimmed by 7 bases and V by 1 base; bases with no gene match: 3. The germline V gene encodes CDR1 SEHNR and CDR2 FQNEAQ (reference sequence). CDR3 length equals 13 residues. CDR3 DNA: TGTGCCAGCAGCTTAGTAGGGACAGTTGGCTACACCTTC. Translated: CASSLVGTVGYTF.

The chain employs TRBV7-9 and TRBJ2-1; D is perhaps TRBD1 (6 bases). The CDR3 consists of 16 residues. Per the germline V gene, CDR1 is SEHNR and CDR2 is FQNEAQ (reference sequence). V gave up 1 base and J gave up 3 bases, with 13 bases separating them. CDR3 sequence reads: CASSLDQDSHYNEQFF. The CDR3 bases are TGTGCCAGCAGCTTAGATCAGGACAGCCACTACAATGAGCAGTTCTTC.

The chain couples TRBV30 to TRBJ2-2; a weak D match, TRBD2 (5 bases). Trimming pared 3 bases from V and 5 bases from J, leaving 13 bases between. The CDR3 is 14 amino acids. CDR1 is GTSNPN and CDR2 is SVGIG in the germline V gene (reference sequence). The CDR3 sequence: CAWSRAPGTGELFF. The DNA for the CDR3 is TGTGCCTGGAGCCGGGCTCCGGGGACCGGGGAGCTGTTTTTT.

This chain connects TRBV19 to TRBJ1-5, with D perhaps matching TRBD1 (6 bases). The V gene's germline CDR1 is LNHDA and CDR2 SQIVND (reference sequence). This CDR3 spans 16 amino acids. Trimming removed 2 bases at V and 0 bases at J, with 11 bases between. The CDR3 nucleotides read TGTGCCAGTAGTATAAGAGGGGGTCTTAGCAATCAGCCCCAGCATTTT. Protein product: CASSIRGGLSNQPQHF.

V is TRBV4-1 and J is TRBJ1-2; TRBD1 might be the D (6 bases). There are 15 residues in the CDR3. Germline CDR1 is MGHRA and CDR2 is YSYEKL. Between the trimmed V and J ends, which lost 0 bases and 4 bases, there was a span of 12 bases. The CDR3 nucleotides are TGCGCCAGCAGCCAAGAAGCCGGGACAAGCTATGGCTACACCTTC. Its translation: CASSQEAGTSYGYTF.

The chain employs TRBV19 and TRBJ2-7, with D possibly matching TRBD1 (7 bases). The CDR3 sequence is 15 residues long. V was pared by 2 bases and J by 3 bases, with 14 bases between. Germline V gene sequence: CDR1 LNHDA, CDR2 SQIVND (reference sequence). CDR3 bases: TGTGCCAGTAGTATAATCGCGGGACAGATCTACGAGCAGTACTTC. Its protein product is CASSIIAGQIYEQYF.

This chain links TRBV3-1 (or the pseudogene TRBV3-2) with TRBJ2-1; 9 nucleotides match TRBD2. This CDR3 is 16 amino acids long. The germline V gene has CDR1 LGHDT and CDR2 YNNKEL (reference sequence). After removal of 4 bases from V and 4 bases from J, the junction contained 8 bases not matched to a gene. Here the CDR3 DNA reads TGTGCCAGCAGCCCTCGGGCTAGCGGGATTTACAATGAGCAGTTCTTC. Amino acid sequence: CASSPRASGIYNEQFF.

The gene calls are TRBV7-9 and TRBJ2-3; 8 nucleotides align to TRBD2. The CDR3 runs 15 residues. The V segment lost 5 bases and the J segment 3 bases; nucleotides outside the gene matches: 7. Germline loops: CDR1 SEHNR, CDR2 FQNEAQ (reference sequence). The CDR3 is CASSQIAGQTDTQYF. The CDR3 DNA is TGTGCCAGCAGCCAGATAGCGGGACAAACAGATACGCAGTATTTT.

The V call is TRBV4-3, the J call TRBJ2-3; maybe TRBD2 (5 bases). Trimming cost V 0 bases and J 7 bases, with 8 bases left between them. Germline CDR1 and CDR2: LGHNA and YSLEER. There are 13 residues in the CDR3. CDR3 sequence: CASSQDERNTQYF. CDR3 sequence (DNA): TGCGCCAGCAGCCAAGACGAGCGGAATACGCAGTATTTT.

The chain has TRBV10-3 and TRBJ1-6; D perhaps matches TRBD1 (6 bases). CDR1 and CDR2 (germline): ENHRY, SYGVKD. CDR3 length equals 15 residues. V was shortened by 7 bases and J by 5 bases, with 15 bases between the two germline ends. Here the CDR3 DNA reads TGTGCCATCAAATCCTCGGACAGAAATAATTCACCCCTCCACTTT. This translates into CAIKSSDRNNSPLHF.

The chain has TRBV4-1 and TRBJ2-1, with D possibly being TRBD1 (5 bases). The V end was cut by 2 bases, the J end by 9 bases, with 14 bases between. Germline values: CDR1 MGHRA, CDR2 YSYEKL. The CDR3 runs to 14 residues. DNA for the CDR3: TGCGCCAGCAGCCAACTAAGGGGAATTGGTGAGCAGTTCTTC. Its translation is CASSQLRGIGEQFF.

The CDR3 DNA is TGTGCCAGCAGCCTGTCAAGGGCAGGGCATGGCTACACCTTC. This sequence encodes CASSLSRAGHGYTF. The chain carries TRBV7-6 and TRBJ1-2; D perhaps matches TRBD1 (5 bases). The V end lost 5 bases, the J end lost 6 bases, and 16 bases lay between the germline ends. The CDR3 runs 14 residues. Germline V gene sequence: CDR1 SGHVS, CDR2 FNYEAQ.

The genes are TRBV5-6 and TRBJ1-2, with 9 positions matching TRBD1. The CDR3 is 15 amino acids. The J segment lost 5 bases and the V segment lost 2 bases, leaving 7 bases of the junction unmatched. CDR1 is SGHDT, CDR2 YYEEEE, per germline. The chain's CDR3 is CASSFAGQGKYGYTF. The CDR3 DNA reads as TGTGCCAGCAGCTTTGCGGGACAGGGTAAATATGGCTACACCTTC. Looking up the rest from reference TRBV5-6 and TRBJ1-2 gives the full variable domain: DAGVTQSPTHLIKTRGQQVTLRCSPKSGHDTVSWYQQALGQGPQFIFQYYEEEERQRGNFPDRFSGHQFPNYSSELNVNALLLGDSALYLCASSFAGQGKYGYTFGSGTRLTVV.

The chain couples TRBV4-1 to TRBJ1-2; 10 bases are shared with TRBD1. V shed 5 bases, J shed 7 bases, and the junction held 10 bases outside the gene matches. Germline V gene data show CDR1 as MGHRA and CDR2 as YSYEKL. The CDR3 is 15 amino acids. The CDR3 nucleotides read TGCGCCAGCAGCTACCGGGACAGGGGTTTGTCTGGCTACACCTTC. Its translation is CASSYRDRGLSGYTF.

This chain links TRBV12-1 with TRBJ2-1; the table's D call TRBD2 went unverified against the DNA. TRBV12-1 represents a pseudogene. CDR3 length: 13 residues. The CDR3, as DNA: TGTGCCAGCCGGTTAGCGGGGGAGAATGAGCAGTTCTTC. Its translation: CASRLAGENEQFF.

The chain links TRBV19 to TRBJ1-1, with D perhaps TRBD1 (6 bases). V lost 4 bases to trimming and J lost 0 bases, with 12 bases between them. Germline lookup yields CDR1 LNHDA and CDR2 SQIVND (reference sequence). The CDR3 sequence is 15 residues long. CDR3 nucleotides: TGTGCCAGTAGTACCCTTGGGGGCTTGAACACTGAAGCTTTCTTT. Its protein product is CASSTLGGLNTEAFF.

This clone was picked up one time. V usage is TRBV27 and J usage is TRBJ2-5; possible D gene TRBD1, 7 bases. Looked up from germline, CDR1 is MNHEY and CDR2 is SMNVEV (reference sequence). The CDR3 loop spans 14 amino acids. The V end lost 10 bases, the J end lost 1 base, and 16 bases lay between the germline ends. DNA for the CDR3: TGTGCCACCGCGGGACAGAGGAGCCAAGAGACCCAGTACTTC. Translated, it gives CATAGQRSQETQYF.

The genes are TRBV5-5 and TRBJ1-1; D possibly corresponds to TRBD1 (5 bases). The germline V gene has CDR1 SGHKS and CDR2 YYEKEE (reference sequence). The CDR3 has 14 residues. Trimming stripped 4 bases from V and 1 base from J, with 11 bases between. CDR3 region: CASSLRVGNTEAFF. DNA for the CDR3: TGTGCCAGCAGCCTCAGGGTGGGGAACACTGAAGCTTTCTTT.

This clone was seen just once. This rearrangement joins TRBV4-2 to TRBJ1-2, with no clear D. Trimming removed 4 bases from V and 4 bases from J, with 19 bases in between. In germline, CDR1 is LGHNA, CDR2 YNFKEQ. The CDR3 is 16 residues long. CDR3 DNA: TGTGCCAGCAGCCCAAGACTCGCGGAGACCACCTATGGCTACACCTTC. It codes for CASSPRLAETTYGYTF.